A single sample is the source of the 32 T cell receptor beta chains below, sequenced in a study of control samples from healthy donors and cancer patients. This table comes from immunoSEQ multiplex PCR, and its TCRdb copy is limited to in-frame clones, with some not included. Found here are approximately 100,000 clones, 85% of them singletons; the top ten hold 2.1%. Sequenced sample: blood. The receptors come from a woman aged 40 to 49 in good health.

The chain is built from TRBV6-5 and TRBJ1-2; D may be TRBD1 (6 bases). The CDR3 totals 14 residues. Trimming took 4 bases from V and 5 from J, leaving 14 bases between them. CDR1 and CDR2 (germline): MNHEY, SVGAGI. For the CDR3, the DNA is TGTGCCAGCAGTTCCCCGACAGGAGAGTATGGCTACACCTTC. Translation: CASSSPTGEYGYTF.

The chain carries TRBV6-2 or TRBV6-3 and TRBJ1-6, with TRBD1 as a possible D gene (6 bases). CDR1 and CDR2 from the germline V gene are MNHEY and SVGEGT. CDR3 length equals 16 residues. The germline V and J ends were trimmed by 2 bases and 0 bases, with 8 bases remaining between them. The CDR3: CASSYAGASYNSPLHF. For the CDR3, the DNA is TGTGCCAGCAGTTACGCAGGGGCCTCCTATAATTCACCCCTCCACTTT.

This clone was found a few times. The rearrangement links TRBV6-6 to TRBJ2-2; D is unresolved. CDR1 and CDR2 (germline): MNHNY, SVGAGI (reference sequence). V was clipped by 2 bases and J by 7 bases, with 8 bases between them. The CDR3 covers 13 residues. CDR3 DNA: TGTGCCAGCAGTTACCTTAAGGGCGGGGAGCTGTTTTTT. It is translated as CASSYLKGGELFF.

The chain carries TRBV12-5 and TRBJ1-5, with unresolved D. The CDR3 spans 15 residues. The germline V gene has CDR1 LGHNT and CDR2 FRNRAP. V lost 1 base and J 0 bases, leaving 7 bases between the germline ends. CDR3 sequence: CASGLDGYSNQPQHF. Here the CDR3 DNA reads TGTGCTAGTGGTTTGGACGGATATAGCAATCAGCCCCAGCATTTT.

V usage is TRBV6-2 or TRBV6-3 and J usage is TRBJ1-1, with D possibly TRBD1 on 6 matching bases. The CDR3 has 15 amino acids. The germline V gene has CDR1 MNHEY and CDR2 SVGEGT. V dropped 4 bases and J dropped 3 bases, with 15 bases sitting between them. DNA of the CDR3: TGTGCCAGCAGTTCTTTTGGGTCAGGGGACACTGAAGCTTTCTTT. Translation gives CASSSFGSGDTEAFF.

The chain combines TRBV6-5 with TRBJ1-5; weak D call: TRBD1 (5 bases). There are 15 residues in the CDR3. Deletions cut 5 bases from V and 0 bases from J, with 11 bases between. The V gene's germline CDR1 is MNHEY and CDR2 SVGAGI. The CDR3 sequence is CASSLGAYSNQPQHF. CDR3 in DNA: TGTGCCAGCAGTCTAGGGGCCTATAGCAATCAGCCCCAGCATTTT.

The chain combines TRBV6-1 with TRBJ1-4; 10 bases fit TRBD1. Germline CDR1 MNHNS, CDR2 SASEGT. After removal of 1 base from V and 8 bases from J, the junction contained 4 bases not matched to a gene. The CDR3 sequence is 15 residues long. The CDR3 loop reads CASSEGGQGGEKLFF. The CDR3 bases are TGTGCCAGCAGTGAAGGAGGACAGGGGGGGGAAAAACTGTTTTTT.

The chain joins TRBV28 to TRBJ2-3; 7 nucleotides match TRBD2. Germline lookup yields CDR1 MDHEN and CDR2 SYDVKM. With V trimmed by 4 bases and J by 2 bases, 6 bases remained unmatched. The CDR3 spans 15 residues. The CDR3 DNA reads TGTGCCAGCAGTTCGCCGAGCGGGGCCACAGATACGCAGTATTTT. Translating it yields CASSSPSGATDTQYF.

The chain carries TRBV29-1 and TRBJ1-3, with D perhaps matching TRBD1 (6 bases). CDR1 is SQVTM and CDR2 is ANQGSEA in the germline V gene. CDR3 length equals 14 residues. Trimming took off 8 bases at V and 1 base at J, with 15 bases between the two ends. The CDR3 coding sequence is TGCAGCACAAAAGCAGGGGAATCTGGAAACACCATATATTTT. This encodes CSTKAGESGNTIYF.

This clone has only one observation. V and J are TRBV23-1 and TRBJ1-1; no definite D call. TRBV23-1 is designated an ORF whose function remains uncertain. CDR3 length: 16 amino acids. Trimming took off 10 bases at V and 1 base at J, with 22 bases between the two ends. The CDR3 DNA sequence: TGCGCCACCTTCCCGCCGAGGGTTCGGAGGAACACTGAAGCTTTCTTT. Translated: CATFPPRVRRNTEAFF.

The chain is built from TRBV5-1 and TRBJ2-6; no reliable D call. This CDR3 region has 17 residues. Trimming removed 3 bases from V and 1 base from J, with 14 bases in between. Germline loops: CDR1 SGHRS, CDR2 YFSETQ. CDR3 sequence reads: CASSSTQVVSGANVLTF. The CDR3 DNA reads TGCGCCAGCAGCTCTACCCAAGTGGTTTCTGGGGCCAACGTCCTGACTTTC. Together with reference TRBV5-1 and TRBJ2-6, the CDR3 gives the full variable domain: KAGVTQTPRYLIKTRGQQVTLSCSPISGHRSVSWYQQTPGQGLQFLFEYFSETQRNKGNFPGRFSGRQFSNSRSEMNVSTLELGDSALYLCASSSTQVVSGANVLTFGAGSRLTVL.

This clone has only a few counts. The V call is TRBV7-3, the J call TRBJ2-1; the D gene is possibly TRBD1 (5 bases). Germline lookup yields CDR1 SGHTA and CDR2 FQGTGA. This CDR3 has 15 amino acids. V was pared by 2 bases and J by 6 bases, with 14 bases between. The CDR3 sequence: CASSLGSRVGNEQFF. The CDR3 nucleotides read TGTGCCAGCAGCTTAGGTTCCAGGGTGGGCAATGAGCAGTTCTTC.

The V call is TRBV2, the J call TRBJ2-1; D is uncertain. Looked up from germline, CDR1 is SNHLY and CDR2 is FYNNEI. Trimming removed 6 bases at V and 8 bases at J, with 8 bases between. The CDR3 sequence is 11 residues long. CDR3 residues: CASRLTYEQFF. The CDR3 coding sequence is TGTGCCAGCAGGCTGACGTATGAGCAGTTCTTC.

CDR3 protein: CASSLQGARQPQHF. CDR3 coding DNA: TGTGCCAGCAGCCTCCAGGGGGCTCGGCAGCCCCAGCATTTT. This chain links TRBV7-9 with TRBJ1-5, with 8 bases lining up with TRBD1. The ends lost 5 bases at V and 7 bases at J; junction bases unmatched: 7. The germline CDR1 and CDR2 sequences are SEHNR and FQNEAQ (reference sequence). The CDR3 runs 14 residues.

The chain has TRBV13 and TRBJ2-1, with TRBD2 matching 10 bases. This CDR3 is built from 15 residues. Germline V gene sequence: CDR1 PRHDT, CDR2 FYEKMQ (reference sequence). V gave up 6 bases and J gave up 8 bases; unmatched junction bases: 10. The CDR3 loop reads CASRKRGGDEDEQFF. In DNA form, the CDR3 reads TGTGCCAGCAGAAAGCGGGGGGGAGATGAAGATGAGCAGTTCTTC. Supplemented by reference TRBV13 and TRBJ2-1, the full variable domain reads AAGVIQSPRHLIKEKRETATLKCYPIPRHDTVYWYQQGPGQDPQFLISFYEKMQSDKGSIPDRFSAQQFSDYHSELNMSSLELGDSALYFCASRKRGGDEDEQFFGPGTRLTVL.

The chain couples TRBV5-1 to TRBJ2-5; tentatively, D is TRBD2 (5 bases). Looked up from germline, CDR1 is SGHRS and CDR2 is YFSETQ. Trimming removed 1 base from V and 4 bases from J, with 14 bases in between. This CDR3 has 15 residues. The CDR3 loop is CASSLFGLLAETQYF. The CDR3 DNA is TGCGCCAGCAGCTTGTTTGGGTTGCTAGCAGAGACCCAGTACTTC.

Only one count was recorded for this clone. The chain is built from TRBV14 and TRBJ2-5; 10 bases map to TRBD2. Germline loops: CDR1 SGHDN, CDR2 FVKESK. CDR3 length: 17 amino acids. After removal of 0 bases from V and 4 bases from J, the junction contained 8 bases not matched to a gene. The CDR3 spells CASSQDLRASGGETQYF. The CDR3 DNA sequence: TGTGCCAGCAGCCAAGATCTCAGGGCTAGCGGGGGAGAGACCCAGTACTTC.

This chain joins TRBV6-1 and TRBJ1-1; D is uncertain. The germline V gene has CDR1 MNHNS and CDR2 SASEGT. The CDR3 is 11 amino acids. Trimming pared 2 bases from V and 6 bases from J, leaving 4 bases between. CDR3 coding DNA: TGTGCCAGCAGTGAAAGGTCTGAAGCTTTCTTT. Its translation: CASSERSEAFF.

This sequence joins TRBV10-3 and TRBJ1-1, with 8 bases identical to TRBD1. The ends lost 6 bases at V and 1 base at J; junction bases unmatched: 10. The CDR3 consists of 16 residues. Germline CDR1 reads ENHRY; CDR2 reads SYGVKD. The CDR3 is CAIREGQGLGNTEAFF. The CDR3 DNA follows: TGTGCCATCAGGGAAGGACAGGGTTTGGGGAACACTGAAGCTTTCTTT.

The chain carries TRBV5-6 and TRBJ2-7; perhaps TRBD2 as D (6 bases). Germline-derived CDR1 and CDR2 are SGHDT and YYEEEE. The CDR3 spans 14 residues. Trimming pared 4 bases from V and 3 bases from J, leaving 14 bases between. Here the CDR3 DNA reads TGTGCCAGCAGCCTGGGGGGTCTTCTCTACGAGCAGTACTTC. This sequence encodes CASSLGGLLYEQYF. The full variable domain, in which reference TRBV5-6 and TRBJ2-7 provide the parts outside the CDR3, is DAGVTQSPTHLIKTRGQQVTLRCSPKSGHDTVSWYQQALGQGPQFIFQYYEEEERQRGNFPDRFSGHQFPNYSSELNVNALLLGDSALYLCASSLGGLLYEQYFGPGTRLTVT.

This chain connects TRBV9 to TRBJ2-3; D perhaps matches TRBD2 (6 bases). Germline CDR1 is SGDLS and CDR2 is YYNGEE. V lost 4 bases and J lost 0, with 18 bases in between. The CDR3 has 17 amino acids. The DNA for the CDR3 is TGTGCCAGCAGCCTCAGGGACTCCTATTCTAGCACAGATACGCAGTATTTT. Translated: CASSLRDSYSSTDTQYF.

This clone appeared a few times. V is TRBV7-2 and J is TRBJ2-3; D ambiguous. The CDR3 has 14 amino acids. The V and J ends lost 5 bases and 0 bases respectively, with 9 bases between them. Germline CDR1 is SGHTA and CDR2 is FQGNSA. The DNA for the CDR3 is TGTGCCAGCAGCGTAACCACTAGCACAGATACGCAGTATTTT. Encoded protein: CASSVTTSTDTQYF.

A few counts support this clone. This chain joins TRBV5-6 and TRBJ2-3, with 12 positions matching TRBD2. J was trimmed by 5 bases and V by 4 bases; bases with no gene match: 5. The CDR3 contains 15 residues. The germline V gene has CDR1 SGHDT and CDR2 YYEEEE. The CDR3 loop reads CASSRLAGGIDTQYF. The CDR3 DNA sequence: TGTGCCAGCAGCCGGCTAGCGGGGGGGATAGATACGCAGTATTTT.

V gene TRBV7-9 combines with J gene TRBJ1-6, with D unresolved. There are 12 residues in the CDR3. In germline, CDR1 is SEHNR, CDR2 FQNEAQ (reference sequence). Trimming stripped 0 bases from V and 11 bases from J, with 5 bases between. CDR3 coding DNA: TGTGCCAGCAGCTTAGCGGGGACACCCCTCCACTTT. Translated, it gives CASSLAGTPLHF. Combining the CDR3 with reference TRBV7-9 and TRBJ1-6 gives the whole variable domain DTGVSQNPRHKITKRGQNVTFRCDPISEHNRLYWYRQTLGQGPEFLTYFQNEAQLEKSRLLSDRFSAERPKGSFSTLEIQRTEQGDSAMYLCASSLAGTPLHFGNGTRLTVT.

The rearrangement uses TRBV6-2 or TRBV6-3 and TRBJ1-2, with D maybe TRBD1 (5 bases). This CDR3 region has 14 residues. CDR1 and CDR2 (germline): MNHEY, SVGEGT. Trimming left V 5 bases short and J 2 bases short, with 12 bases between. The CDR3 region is CASSRGSGNYGYTF. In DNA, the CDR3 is TGTGCCAGCAGTCGAGGGTCAGGGAACTATGGCTACACCTTC.

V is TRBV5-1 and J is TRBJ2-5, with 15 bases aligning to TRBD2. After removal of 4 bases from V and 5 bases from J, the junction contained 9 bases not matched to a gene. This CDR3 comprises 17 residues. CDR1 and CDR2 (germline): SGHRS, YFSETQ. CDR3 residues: CASSPGLAGGRWETQYF. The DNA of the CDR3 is TGCGCCAGCAGCCCGGGACTAGCGGGGGGCCGGTGGGAGACCCAGTACTTC.

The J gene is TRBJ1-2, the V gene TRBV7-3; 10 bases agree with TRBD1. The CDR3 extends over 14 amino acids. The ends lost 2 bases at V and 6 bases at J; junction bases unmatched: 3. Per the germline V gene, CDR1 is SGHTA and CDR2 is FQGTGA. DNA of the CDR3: TGTGCCAGCAGCTTAGATGGGACAGGGGATGGCTACACCTTC. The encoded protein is CASSLDGTGDGYTF.

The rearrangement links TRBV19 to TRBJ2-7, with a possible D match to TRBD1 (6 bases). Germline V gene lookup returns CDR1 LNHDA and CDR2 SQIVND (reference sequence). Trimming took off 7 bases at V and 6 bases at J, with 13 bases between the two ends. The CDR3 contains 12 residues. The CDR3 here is CASTPTGGEQYF. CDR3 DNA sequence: TGTGCCAGTACACCGACAGGAGGCGAGCAGTACTTC.

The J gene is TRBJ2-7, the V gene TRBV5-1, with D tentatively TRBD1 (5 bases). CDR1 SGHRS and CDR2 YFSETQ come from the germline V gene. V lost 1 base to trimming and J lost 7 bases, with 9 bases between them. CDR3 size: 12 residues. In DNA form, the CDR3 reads TGCGCCAGCAGCTTGCCTACAGGTGAGCAGTACTTC. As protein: CASSLPTGEQYF.

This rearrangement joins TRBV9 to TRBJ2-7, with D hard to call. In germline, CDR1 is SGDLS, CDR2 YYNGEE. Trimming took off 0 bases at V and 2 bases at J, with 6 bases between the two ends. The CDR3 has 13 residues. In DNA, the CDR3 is TGTGCCAGCAGCGTAGCCCCCACCTACGAGCAGTACTTC. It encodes CASSVAPTYEQYF. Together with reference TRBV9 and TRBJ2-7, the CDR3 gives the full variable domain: DSGVTQTPKHLITATGQRVTLRCSPRSGDLSVYWYQQSLDQGLQFLIQYYNGEERAKGNILERFSAQQFPDLHSELNLSSLELGDSALYFCASSVAPTYEQYFGPGTRLTVT.

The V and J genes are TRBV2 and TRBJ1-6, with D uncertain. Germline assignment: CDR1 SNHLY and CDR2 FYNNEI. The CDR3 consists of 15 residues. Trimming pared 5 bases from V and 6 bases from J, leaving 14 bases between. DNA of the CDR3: TGTGCCAGCAGTCCTCAGGAGCTCCTTAATTCACCCCTCCACTTT. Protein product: CASSPQELLNSPLHF.

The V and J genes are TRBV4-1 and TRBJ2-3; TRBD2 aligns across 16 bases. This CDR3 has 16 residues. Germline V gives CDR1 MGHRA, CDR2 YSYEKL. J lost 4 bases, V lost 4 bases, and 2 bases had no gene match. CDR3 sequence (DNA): TGCGCCAGCAGCCCGGGGACTAGCGGGGGGGCAGATACGCAGTATTTT. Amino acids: CASSPGTSGGADTQYF.